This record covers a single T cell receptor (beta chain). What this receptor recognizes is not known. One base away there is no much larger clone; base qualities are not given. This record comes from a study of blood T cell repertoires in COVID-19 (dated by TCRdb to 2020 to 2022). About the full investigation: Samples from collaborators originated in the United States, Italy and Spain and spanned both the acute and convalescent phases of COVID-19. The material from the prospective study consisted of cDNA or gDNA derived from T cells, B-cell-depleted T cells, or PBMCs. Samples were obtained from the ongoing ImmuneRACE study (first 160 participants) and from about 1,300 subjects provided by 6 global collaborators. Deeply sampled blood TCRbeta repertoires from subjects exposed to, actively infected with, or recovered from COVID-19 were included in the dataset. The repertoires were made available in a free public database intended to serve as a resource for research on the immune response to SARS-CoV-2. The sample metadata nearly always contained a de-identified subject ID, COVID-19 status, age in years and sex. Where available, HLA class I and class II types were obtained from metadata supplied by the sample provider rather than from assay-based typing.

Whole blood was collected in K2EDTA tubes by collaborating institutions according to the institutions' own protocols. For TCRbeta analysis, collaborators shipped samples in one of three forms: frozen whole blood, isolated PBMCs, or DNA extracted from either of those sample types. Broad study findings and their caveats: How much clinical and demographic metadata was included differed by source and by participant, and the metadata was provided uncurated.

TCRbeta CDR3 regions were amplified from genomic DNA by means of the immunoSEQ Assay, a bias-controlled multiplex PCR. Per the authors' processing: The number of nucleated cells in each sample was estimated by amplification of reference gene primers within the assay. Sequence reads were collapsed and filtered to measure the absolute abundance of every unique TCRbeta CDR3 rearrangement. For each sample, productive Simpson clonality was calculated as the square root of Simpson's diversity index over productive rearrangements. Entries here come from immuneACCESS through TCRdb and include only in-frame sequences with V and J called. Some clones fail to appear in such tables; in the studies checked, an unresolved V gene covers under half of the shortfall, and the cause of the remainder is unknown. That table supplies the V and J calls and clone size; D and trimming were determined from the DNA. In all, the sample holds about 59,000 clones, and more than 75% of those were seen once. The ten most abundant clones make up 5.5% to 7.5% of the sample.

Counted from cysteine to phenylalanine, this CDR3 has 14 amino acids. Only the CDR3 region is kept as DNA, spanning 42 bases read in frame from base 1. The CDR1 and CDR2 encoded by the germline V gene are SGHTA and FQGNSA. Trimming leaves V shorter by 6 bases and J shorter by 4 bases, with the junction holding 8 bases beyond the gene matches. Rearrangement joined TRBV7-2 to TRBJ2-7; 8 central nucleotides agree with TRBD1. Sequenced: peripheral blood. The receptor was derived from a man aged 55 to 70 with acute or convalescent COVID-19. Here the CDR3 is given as CASRTGTGSYEQYF. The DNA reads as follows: TGTGCCAGCAGGACCGGGACAGGATCGTACGAGCAGTACTTC.